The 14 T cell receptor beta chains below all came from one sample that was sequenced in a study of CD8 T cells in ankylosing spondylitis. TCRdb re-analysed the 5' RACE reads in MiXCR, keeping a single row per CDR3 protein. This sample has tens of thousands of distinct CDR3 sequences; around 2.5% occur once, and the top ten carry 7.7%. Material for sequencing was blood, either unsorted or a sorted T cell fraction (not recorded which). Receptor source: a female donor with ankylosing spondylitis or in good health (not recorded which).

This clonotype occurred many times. In DNA form, the CDR3 reads TGTGCCAGCAGCGTAGATGGGGGGCCCACGAATCAGCCCCAGCATTTT. Translated, it gives CASSVDGGPTNQPQHF. The chain combines TRBV9 with TRBJ1-5; TRBD1 is a possible D gene (6 bases). V shed 0 bases and J shed 4 bases, with 14 bases lying between them. The CDR3 runs to 16 residues. Germline V gene sequence: CDR1 SGDLS, CDR2 YYNGEE.

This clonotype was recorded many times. CDR3 DNA sequence: TGTGCCAGCAGCGTGGGGACAGGGGGCGAGCCCCAGCATTTT. Translation: CASSVGTGGEPQHF. The V gene is TRBV9, the J gene TRBJ1-5, with 12 positions matching TRBD1. Unmatched junction bases numbered 2, after V lost 2 bases and J lost 8 bases. The CDR3 has 14 residues. Germline-derived CDR1 and CDR2 are SGDLS and YYNGEE.

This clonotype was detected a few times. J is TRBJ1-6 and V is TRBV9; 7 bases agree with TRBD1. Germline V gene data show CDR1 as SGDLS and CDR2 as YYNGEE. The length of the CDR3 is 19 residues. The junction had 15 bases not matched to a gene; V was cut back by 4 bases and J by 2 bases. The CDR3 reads CASSQEGMQGVTYNSPLHF. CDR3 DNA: TGTGCCAGCAGCCAGGAGGGTATGCAGGGGGTGACCTATAATTCACCCCTCCACTTT.

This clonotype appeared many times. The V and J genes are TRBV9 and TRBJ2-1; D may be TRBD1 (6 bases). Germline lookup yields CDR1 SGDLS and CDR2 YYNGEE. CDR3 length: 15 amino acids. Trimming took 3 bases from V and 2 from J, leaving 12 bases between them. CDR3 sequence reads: CASSETGTPYNEQFF. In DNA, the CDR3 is TGTGCCAGCAGCGAAACCGGGACACCCTACAATGAGCAGTTCTTC.

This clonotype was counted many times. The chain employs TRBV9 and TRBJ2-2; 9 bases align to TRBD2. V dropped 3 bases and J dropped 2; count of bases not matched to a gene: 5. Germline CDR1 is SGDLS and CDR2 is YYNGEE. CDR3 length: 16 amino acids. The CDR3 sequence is CASSAGTSPNTGELFF. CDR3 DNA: TGTGCCAGCAGCGCGGGGACTAGCCCAAACACCGGGGAGCTGTTTTTT.

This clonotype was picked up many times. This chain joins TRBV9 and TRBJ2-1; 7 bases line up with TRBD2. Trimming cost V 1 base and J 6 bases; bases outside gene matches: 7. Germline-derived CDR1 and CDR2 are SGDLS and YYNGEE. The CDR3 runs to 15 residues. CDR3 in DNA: TGTGCCAGCAGCGTATCGAGGGAGGGCCCCAATGAGCAGTTCTTC. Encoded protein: CASSVSREGPNEQFF.

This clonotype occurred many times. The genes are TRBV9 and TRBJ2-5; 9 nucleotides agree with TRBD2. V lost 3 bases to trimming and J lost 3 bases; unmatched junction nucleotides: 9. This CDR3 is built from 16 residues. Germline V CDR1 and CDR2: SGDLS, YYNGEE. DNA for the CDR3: TGTGCCAGCAGCGCCCTTGGGCGGGGGGGGAAAGAGACCCAGTACTTC. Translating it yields CASSALGRGGKETQYF.

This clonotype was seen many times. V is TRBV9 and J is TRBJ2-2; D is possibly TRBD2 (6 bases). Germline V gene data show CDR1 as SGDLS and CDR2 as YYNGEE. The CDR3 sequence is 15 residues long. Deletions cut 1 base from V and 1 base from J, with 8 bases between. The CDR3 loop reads CASSVLGGNTGELFF. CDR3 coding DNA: TGTGCCAGCAGCGTACTGGGGGGGAACACCGGGGAGCTGTTTTTT.

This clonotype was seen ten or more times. The CDR3 DNA sequence: TGTGCCAGCAGCGTAGATGTACAGGGCCCCTACGAGCAGTACTTC. It translates to CASSVDVQGPYEQYF. V is TRBV9 and J is TRBJ2-7, with D tentatively TRBD1 (6 bases). CDR3 length: 15 amino acids. V shed 0 bases and J shed 2 bases, with 12 bases lying between them. Germline-derived CDR1 and CDR2 are SGDLS and YYNGEE.

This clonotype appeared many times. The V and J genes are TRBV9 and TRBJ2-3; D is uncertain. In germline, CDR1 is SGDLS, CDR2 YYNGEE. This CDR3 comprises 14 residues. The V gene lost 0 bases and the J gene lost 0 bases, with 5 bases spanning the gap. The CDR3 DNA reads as TGTGCCAGCAGCGTAGGTTGGAGCACAGATACGCAGTATTTT. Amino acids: CASSVGWSTDTQYF.

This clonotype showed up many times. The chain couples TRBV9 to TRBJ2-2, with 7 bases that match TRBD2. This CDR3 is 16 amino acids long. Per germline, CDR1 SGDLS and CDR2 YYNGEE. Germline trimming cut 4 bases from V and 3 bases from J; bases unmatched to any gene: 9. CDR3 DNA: TGTGCCAGCAGCCCCAGGACCCGGGGGGACACCGGGGAGCTGTTTTTT. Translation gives CASSPRTRGDTGELFF.

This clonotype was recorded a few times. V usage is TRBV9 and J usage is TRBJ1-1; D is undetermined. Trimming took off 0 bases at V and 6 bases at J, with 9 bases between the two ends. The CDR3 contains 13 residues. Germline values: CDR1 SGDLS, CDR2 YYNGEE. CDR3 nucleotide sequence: TGTGCCAGCAGCGTAGTGCCGGACGCTGAAGCTTTCTTT. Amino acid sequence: CASSVVPDAEAFF.

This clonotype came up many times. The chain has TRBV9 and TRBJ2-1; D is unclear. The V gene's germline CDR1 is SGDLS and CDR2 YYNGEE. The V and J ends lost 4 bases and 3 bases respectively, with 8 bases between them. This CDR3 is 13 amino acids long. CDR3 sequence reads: CASSLGYYNEQFF. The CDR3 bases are TGTGCCAGCAGCTTGGGATACTACAATGAGCAGTTCTTC.

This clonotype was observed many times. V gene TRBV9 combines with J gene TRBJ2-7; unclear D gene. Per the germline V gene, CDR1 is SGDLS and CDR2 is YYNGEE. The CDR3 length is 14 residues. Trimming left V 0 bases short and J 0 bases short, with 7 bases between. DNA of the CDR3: TGTGCCAGCAGCGTAGGACCGAGCTCCTACGAGCAGTACTTC. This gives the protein CASSVGPSSYEQYF.